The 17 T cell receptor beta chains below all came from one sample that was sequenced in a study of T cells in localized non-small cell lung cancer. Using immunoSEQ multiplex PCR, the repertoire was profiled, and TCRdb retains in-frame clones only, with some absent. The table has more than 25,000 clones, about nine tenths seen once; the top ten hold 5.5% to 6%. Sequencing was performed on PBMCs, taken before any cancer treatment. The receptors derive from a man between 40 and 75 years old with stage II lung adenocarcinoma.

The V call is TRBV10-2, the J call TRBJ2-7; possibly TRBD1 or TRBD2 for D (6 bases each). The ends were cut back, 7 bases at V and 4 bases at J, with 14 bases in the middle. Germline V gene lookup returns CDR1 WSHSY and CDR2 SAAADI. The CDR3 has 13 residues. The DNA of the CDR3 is TGCGCCAGCACGAGAGGCGGGACATACGAGCAGTACTTC. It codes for CASTRGGTYEQYF.

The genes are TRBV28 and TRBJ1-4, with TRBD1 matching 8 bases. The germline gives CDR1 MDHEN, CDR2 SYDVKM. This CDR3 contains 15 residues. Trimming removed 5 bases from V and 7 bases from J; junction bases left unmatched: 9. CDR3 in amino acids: CASSRQGSGVEKLFF. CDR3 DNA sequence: TGTGCCAGCAGTCGACAGGGGTCCGGTGTTGAAAAACTGTTTTTT.

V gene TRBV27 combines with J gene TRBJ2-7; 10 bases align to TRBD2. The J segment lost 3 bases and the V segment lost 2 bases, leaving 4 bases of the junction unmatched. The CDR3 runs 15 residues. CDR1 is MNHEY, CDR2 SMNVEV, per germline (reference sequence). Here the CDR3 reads CASSLSLAGGYEQYF. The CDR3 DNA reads TGTGCCAGCAGTTTAAGTTTAGCGGGAGGCTACGAGCAGTACTTC.

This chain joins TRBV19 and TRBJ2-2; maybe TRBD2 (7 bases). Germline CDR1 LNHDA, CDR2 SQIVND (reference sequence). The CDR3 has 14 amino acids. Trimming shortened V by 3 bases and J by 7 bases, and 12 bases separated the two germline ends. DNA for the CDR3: TGTGCCAGTAGTATCGGGGGGCAGGTCGGGGAGCTGTTTTTT. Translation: CASSIGGQVGELFF.

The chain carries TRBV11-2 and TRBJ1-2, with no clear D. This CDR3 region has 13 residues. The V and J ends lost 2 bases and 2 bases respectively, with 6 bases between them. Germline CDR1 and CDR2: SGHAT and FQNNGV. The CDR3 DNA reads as TGTGCCAGCAGCTTACCGGGGAACTATGGCTACACCTTC. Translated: CASSLPGNYGYTF.

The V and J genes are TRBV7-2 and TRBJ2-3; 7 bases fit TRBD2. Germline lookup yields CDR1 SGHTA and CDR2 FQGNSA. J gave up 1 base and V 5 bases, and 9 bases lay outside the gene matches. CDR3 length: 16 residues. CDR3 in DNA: TGTGCCAGCAGCGCCCGCGGGAGAGCTGGCACAGATACGCAGTATTTT. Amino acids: CASSARGRAGTDTQYF.

The CDR3 sequence is CASSPLLGGTEQYF. The DNA of the CDR3 is TGTGCCAGCAGCCCCCTCCTGGGGGGGACCGAGCAGTACTTC. This chain uses TRBV14 with TRBJ2-7; 7 bases match TRBD2. The CDR3 totals 14 residues. After removal of 4 bases from V and 6 bases from J, the junction contained 9 bases not matched to a gene. The germline V gene has CDR1 SGHDN and CDR2 FVKESK.

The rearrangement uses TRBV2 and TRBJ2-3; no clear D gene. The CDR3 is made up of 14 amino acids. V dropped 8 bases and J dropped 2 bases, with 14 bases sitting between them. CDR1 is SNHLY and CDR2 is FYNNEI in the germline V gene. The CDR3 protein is CASVAGGVTDTQYF. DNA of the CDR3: TGTGCCAGCGTCGCAGGTGGTGTCACAGATACGCAGTATTTT.

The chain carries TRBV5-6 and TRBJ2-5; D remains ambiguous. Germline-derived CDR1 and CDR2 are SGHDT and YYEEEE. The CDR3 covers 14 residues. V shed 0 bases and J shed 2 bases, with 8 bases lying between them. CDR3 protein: CASSLAPLQETQYF. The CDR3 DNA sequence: TGTGCCAGCAGCTTGGCGCCGCTTCAAGAGACCCAGTACTTC.

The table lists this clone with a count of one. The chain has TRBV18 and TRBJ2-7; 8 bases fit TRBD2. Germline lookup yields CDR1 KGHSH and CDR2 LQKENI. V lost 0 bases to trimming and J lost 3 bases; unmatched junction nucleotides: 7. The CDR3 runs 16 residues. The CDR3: CASSPPLAGQNYEQYF. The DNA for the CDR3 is TGTGCCAGCTCACCACCCCTAGCGGGCCAGAACTACGAGCAGTACTTC. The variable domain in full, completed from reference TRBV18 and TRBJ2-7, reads NAGVMQNPRHLVRRRGQEARLRCSPMKGHSHVYWYRQLPEEGLKFMVYLQKENIIDESGMPKERFSAEFPKEGPSILRIQQVVRGDSAAYFCASSPPLAGQNYEQYFGPGTRLTVT.

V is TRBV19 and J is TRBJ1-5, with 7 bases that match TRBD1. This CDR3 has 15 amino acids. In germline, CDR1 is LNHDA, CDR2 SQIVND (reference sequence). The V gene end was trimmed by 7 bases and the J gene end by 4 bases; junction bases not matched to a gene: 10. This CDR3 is CASKSSAGGNQPQHF. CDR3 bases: TGTGCCAGTAAATCTTCAGCAGGGGGGAATCAGCCCCAGCATTTT.

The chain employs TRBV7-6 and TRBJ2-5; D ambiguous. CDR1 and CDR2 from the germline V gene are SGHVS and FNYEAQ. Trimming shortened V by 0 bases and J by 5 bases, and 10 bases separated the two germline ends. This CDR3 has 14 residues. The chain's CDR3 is CASSLASRSETQYF. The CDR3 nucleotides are TGTGCCAGCAGCTTAGCCTCCCGATCCGAGACCCAGTACTTC.

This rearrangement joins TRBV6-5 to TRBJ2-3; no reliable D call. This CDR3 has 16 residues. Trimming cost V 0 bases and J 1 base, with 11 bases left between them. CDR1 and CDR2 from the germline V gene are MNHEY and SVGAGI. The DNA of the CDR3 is TGTGCCAGCAGTTACTCCGGTGGTTTGGGCACAGATACGCAGTATTTT. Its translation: CASSYSGGLGTDTQYF.

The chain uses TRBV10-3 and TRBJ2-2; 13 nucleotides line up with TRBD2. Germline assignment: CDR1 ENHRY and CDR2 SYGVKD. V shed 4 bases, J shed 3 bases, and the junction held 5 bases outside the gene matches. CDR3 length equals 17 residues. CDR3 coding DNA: TGTGCCATCAGTGTCCGGACTAGCGGGGGTGACACCGGGGAGCTGTTTTTT. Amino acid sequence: CAISVRTSGGDTGELFF.

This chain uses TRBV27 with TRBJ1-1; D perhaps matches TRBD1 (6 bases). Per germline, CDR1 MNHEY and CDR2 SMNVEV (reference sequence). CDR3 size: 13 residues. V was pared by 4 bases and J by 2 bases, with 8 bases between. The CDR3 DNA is TGTGCCAGCAGTTGGGACACAAACACTGAAGCTTTCTTT. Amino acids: CASSWDTNTEAFF.

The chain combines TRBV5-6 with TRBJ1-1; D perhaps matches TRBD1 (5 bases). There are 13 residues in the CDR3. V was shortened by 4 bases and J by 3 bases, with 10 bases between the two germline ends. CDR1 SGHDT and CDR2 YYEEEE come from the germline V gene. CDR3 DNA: TGTGCCAGCAGCCTGGGAGGGGACACTGAAGCTTTCTTT. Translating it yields CASSLGGDTEAFF.

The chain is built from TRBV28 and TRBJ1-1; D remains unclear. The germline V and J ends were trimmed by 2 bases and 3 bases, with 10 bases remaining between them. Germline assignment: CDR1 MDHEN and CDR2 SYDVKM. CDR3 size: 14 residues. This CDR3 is CASSLQSLHTEAFF. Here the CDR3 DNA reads TGTGCCAGCAGTTTACAGAGTCTCCACACTGAAGCTTTCTTT.